The rows below give T cell receptor beta chains drawn from one sample of a study of CD8 T cells in Susac syndrome. MiXCR, run by TCRdb on the immunoSEQ multiplex PCR reads, gives a single entry per CDR3 protein. The table lists more than 55,000 distinct CDR3 sequences, approximately 95% of them singletons, with roughly 0.22% in the top ten. The sequenced sample consisted of CD8+ T cells from PBMCs. These receptors were taken from a human donor in good health. Both conserved end residues are part of each CDR3. The D gene is left open where the match is weak. Expanded clones are given a class, and other clones once, few, many or no size at all.

size: -
V: TRBV12-3/TRBV12-4
D: TRBD1
J: TRBJ2-7
CDR3: CASSFRTGVHEQYF
DNA: TGTGCCAGCAGTTTTAGGACAGGGGTCCACGAGCAGTACTTC

size: once
V: TRBV5-4
D: -
J: TRBJ2-3
CDR3: CASSPGRGGAGDTQYF
DNA: TGTGCCAGCAGCCCTGGCCGCGGGGGCGCGGGAGATACGCAGTATTTT

size: once
V: TRBV4-1
D: -
J: TRBJ1-5
CDR3: CASSHPLGPLTLTLF
DNA: TGCGCCAGCAGCCACCCCTTAGGGCCCCTGACCCTCACATTGTTT

size: -
V: TRBV29-1
D: -
J: TRBJ1-1
CDR3: CSVEEQGNTEAFF
DNA: TGCAGCGTTGAAGAACAGGGGAACACTGAAGCTTTCTTT

size: -
V: TRBV29-1
D: -
J: TRBJ2-1
CDR3: CSVEEHGVYNEQFF
DNA: TGCAGCGTTGAAGAGCACGGGGTTTACAATGAGCAGTTCTTC

size: -
V: TRBV4-1
D: TRBD1
J: TRBJ2-6
CDR3: CASSQDSGTVISSGANVLTF
DNA: TGCGCCAGCAGCCAAGATAGTGGGACAGTCATTAGCTCTGGGGCCAACGTCCTGACTTTC

size: -
V: TRBV30
D: -
J: TRBJ1-1
CDR3: CAWSGQQNTEAFF
DNA: TGTGCCTGGTCCGGACAGCAGAACACTGAAGCTTTCTTT

size: few
V: TRBV27
D: -
J: TRBJ2-7
CDR3: CASSLLGAYEQYF
DNA: TGTGCCAGCAGTTTACTGGGGGCGTACGAGCAGTACTTC

size: -
V: TRBV5-1
D: -
J: TRBJ2-2
CDR3: CASGRTENTGELFF
DNA: TGCGCCAGCGGACGGACAGAGAACACCGGGGAGCTGTTTTTT

size: once
V: TRBV19
D: -
J: TRBJ2-2
CDR3: CASSIGSGELFF
DNA: TGTGCCAGTAGTATAGGGTCCGGGGAGCTGTTTTTT

size: -
V: TRBV3-1
D: TRBD1
J: TRBJ2-1
CDR3: CASSLRAGGTWATYNEQFF
DNA: TGTGCCAGCAGCCTCCGGGCAGGGGGAACGTGGGCTACCTACAATGAGCAGTTCTTC

size: once
V: TRBV4-3
D: TRBD1
J: TRBJ1-6
CDR3: CASSPGTGTNSPLHF
DNA: TGCGCCAGCAGCCCAGGGACAGGGACCAATTCACCCCTCCACTTT

size: -
V: TRBV24-1
D: -
J: TRBJ2-2
CDR3: CATSTGRNTGELFF
DNA: TGTGCCACCAGTACGGGCCGAAACACCGGGGAGCTGTTTTTT

size: -
V: TRBV2
D: -
J: TRBJ2-1
CDR3: CASIEQYQEFF
DNA: TGTGCCAGCATCGAACAGTATCAAGAATTCTTC

size: -
V: TRBV18
D: TRBD1
J: TRBJ2-7
CDR3: CASSPGTGGIEQYF
DNA: TGTGCCAGCTCACCCGGGACAGGGGGCATCGAGCAGTACTTC

size: -
V: TRBV7-9
D: -
J: TRBJ2-7
CDR3: CASSLVGFHEQYF
DNA: TGTGCCAGCAGCTTAGTAGGATTCCACGAGCAGTACTTC

size: -
V: TRBV12-3/TRBV12-4
D: -
J: TRBJ2-5
CDR3: CASSLVEGSRTQYF
DNA: TGTGCCAGCAGTTTAGTGGAGGGGTCGAGGACCCAGTACTTC

size: -
V: TRBV7-9
D: -
J: TRBJ2-3
CDR3: CASSPGRGGASTDTQYF
DNA: TGTGCCAGCAGCCCGGGTAGGGGCGGTGCTAGCACAGATACGCAGTATTTT

size: -
V: TRBV7-8
D: -
J: TRBJ2-5
CDR3: CASSLPAGRRPETQYF
DNA: TGTGCCAGCAGCTTACCCGCGGGGAGGCGCCCAGAGACCCAGTACTTC

size: once
V: TRBV29-1
D: -
J: TRBJ2-7
CDR3: CSVVEGGYEQYF
DNA: TGCAGCGTTGTGGAGGGCGGGTACGAGCAGTACTTC

size: -
V: TRBV29-1
D: -
J: TRBJ2-2
CDR3: CSVRDLNTGELFF
DNA: TGCAGCGTTAGGGACTTAAACACCGGGGAGCTGTTTTTT

size: -
V: TRBV5-6
D: -
J: TRBJ1-6
CDR3: CASSFGVGSPLHF
DNA: TGTGCCAGCAGCTTTGGCGTAGGGTCACCCCTCCACTTT

size: -
V: TRBV27
D: -
J: TRBJ1-2
CDR3: CASSYTGMMSYGYTF
DNA: TGTGCCAGCAGTTATACAGGGATGATGAGCTATGGCTACACCTTC

size: -
V: TRBV4-1
D: -
J: TRBJ1-6
CDR3: CASSQDSTVDPYNSPLHF
DNA: TGCGCCAGCAGCCAAGATTCGACAGTCGATCCCTATAATTCACCCCTCCACTTT

size: -
V: TRBV28
D: -
J: TRBJ2-4
CDR3: CASLGQGKLAKNIQYF
DNA: TGTGCCAGTTTGGGGCAGGGGAAACTAGCCAAAAACATTCAGTACTTC

size: -
V: TRBV4-2
D: TRBD1
J: TRBJ1-1
CDR3: CASSQDTTGEDLNTEAFF
DNA: TGTGCCAGCAGCCAAGACACTACAGGGGAGGACCTGAACACTGAAGCTTTCTTT

size: -
V: TRBV9
D: -
J: TRBJ1-1
CDR3: CASTLGGENTEAFF
DNA: TGTGCCAGCACCCTAGGGGGAGAGAACACTGAAGCTTTCTTT

size: -
V: TRBV7-9
D: TRBD1
J: TRBJ1-4
CDR3: CASSPRTGWDEKLFF
DNA: TGTGCCAGCAGCCCACGGACAGGGTGGGATGAAAAACTGTTTTTT

size: -
V: TRBV23-1
D: -
J: TRBJ2-7
CDR3: CASSHLLLTWNSYEQYF
DNA: TGCGCCAGCAGTCATCTTCTCCTGACGTGGAACTCCTACGAGCAGTACTTC

size: -
V: TRBV27
D: -
J: TRBJ2-4
CDR3: CASSPRGMAKNIQYF
DNA: TGTGCCAGCAGCCCTCGGGGTATGGCCAAAAACATTCAGTACTTC

size: -
V: TRBV19
D: TRBD1
J: TRBJ2-6
CDR3: CASTTPDRVKGANVLTF
DNA: TGTGCCAGTACCACCCCGGACAGGGTGAAAGGGGCCAACGTCCTGACTTTC

size: -
V: TRBV5-1
D: TRBD2
J: TRBJ2-2
CDR3: CASSLSTSGVNTGELFF
DNA: TGCGCCAGCAGCCTCTCGACTAGCGGGGTTAACACCGGGGAGCTGTTTTTT

size: -
V: TRBV5-1
D: -
J: TRBJ1-1
CDR3: CASSLVQGSEAFF
DNA: TGCGCCAGCAGCTTGGTACAGGGCTCTGAAGCTTTCTTT

size: -
V: TRBV27
D: TRBD2
J: TRBJ2-7
CDR3: CASSIGLAGATYEQYF
DNA: TGTGCCAGCAGTATTGGACTAGCGGGGGCAACCTACGAGCAGTACTTC

size: -
V: TRBV10-3
D: -
J: TRBJ2-7
CDR3: CAISESTGFADEQYF
DNA: TGTGCCATCAGTGAGTCGACCGGGTTCGCCGACGAGCAGTACTTC

size: -
V: TRBV9
D: -
J: TRBJ2-1
CDR3: CASSVGAYNEQFF
DNA: TGTGCCAGCAGCGTGGGAGCCTACAATGAGCAGTTCTTC

size: -
V: TRBV11-1
D: -
J: TRBJ1-1
CDR3: CASSSAPEGAFF
DNA: TGTGCCAGCAGCTCGGCCCCAGAGGGAGCTTTCTTT

size: -
V: TRBV4-3
D: -
J: TRBJ1-4
CDR3: CASSQEGGAYEKLFF
DNA: TGCGCCAGCAGCCAAGAAGGGGGAGCCTATGAAAAACTGTTTTTT

size: -
V: TRBV28
D: TRBD1
J: TRBJ1-1
CDR3: CASSLEGQGWTEAFF
DNA: TGTGCCAGCAGTTTAGAAGGACAGGGGTGGACTGAAGCTTTCTTT

size: -
V: TRBV30
D: -
J: TRBJ1-1
CDR3: CAWSVGADEAFF
DNA: TGTGCCTGGAGTGTAGGGGCCGATGAAGCTTTCTTT

size: -
V: TRBV6-2/TRBV6-3
D: TRBD1
J: TRBJ1-5
CDR3: CASRSDRANQPQHF
DNA: TGTGCCAGCAGAAGCGACAGGGCCAATCAGCCCCAGCATTTT

size: once
V: TRBV29-1
D: -
J: TRBJ1-1
CDR3: CSVEEYRGTEAFF
DNA: TGCAGCGTTGAAGAATACCGGGGGACTGAAGCTTTCTTT

size: -
V: TRBV11-2
D: -
J: TRBJ2-5
CDR3: CASSSLVGYETQYF
DNA: TGTGCCAGCAGCTCCCTGGTGGGGTACGAGACCCAGTACTTC

size: -
V: TRBV4-1
D: -
J: TRBJ2-7
CDR3: CASSQDSVPSYEQYF
DNA: TGCGCCAGCAGCCAAGACAGTGTCCCGAGCTACGAGCAGTACTTC

size: -
V: TRBV28
D: -
J: TRBJ2-4
CDR3: CASKDGQNIQYF
DNA: TGTGCCAGCAAAGATGGACAAAACATTCAGTACTTC

size: once
V: TRBV14
D: -
J: TRBJ2-7
CDR3: CASSQRSKFYEQYF
DNA: TGTGCCAGCAGCCAAAGGTCCAAATTCTACGAGCAGTACTTC

size: once
V: TRBV20-1
D: TRBD1
J: TRBJ1-5
CDR3: CSARGGITGQGIGDQPQHF
DNA: TGCAGTGCTAGAGGGGGAATTACGGGACAGGGCATTGGAGATCAGCCCCAGCATTTT

size: -
V: TRBV29-1
D: -
J: TRBJ2-1
CDR3: CSVDGRVRNEQFF
DNA: TGCAGCGTTGACGGCAGGGTTAGGAATGAGCAGTTCTTC

size: -
V: TRBV7-3
D: TRBD2
J: TRBJ2-1
CDR3: CASSSGGASNEQFF
DNA: TGTGCCAGCAGCTCCGGGGGGGCTAGCAATGAGCAGTTCTTC

size: once
V: TRBV29-1
D: -
J: TRBJ1-1
CDR3: CSVGQWGTEAFF
DNA: TGCAGCGTTGGGCAGTGGGGAACTGAAGCTTTCTTT